This record looks at one TCR beta chain sequence and its context. This record belongs to a study of blood T cell repertoires in COVID-19. Profiling relied on immunoSEQ multiplex PCR, and the TCRdb table lists in-frame clones only, not all of them. The sample includes around 85,000 clones, roughly nine tenths of them seen just once. The TCR originated in a man between 60 and 75 years old with acute or convalescent COVID-19. Sequenced: peripheral blood.

CDR3 amino acids: CASGLGSSGETQYF. Here the CDR3 DNA reads TGTGCTAGTGGTTTGGGATCTAGCGGAGAGACCCAGTACTTC. The chain is built from TRBV12-5 and TRBJ2-5, with 7 positions matching TRBD2. There are 14 residues in the CDR3. Germline CDR1 is LGHNT and CDR2 is FRNRAP. J was trimmed by 4 bases and V by 1 base; bases with no gene match: 3. Full variable domain (rest looked up from reference TRBV12-5 and TRBJ2-5): DARVTQTPRHKVTEMGQEVTMRCQPILGHNTVFWYRQTMMQGLELLAYFRNRAPLDDSGMPKDRFSAEMPDATLATLKIQPSEPRDSAVYFCASGLGSSGETQYFGPGTRLLVL.